This TCR beta chain comes out of a study of T-cell memory formation after mild COVID-19. V shed 1 base and J shed 8 bases, with 9 bases lying between them. This CDR3 is built from 13 residues. Per the germline V gene, CDR1 is SGHVS and CDR2 is FQNEAQ. TCRdb ran MiXCR on the 5' RACE reads and lists one entry per CDR3 protein. The table records 300,000 or so distinct CDR3 sequences, roughly 17% of them present only once. Regarding this clonotype: The antigen is not known.

Whole-study results and caveats: Contracting CD4+ clones sat mainly in CM and EM; CD8+ in EMRA. Prior to infection, memory already included some responding clones, suggesting cross-reactive memory joined. While clones contracting from day 15 to 85 were balanced between CD4 and CD8, later expanders leaned CD4+. Second-wave clones reaching peak frequency on day 37 lacked confirmed SARS-CoV-2 specificity.

The rearrangement links TRBV7-8 to TRBJ1-5; D is unclear. The source of this sequence is a man between 18 and 35 years old who had mild COVID-19 (a few samples of this study predate the infection). Cell type and time point are not known. The sample was PBMCs or a T cell subset sorted from them (not recorded which). The CDR3 DNA follows: TGTGCCAGCAGCTTAGGTAGTGGTGAGCCCCAGCATTTT. It codes for CASSLGSGEPQHF. Together with reference TRBV7-8 and TRBJ1-5, the CDR3 gives the full variable domain: GAGVSQSPRYKVAKRGQDVALRCDPISGHVSLFWYQQALGQGPEFLTYFQNEAQLDKSGLPSDRFFAERPEGSVSTLKIQRTQQEDSAVYLCASSLGSGEPQHFGDGTRLSIL.